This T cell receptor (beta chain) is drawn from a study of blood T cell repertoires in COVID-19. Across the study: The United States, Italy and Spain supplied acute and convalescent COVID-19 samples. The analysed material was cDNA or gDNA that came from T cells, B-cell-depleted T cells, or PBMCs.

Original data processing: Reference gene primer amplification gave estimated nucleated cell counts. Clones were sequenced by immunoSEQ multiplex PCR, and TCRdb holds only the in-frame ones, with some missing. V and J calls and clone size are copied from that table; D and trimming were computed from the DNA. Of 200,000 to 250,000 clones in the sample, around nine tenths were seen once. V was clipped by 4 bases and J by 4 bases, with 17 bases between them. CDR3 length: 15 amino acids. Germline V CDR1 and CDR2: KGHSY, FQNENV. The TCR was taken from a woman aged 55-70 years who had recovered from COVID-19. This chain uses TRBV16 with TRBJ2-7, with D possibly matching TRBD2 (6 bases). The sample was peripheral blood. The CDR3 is CASSPSGLGRYEQYF. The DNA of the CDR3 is TGTGCCAGCAGCCCCTCGGGACTCGGACGATACGAGCAGTACTTC.